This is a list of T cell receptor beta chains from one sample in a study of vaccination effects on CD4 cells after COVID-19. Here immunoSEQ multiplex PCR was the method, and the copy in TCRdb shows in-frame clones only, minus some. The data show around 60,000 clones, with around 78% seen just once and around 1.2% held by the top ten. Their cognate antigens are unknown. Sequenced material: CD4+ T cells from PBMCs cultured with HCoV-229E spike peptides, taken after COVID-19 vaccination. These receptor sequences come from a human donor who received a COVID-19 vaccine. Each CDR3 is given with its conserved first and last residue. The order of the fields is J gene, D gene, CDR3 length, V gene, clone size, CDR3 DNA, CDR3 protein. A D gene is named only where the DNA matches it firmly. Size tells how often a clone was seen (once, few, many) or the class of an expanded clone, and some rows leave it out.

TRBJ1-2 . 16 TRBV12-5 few TGTGCTAGTGGTTTGGTACAGGGTTGGTCTTTGTTTGGCTACACCTTC CASGLVQGWSLFGYTF
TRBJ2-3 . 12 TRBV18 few TGTGCCAGCTCACGCGGGACAGATACGCAGTATTTT CASSRGTDTQYF
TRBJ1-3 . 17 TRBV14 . TGTGCCAGCAGCCCCGGACAGAGGAGATTGATTGGAAACACCATATATTTT CASSPGQRRLIGNTIYF
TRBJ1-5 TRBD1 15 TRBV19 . TGTGCCAGTAGTAAGGACAGGGGGCCCAATCAGCCCCAGCATTTT CASSKDRGPNQPQHF
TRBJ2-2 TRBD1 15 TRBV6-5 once TGTGCCAGCAGTTACGGGCCAGGGGGCAACGGGGAGCTGTTTTTT CASSYGPGGNGELFF
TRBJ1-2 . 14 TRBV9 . TGTGCCAGCAGCGTTGGCAGTTCTGGTGCGGGCTACACCTTC CASSVGSSGAGYTF
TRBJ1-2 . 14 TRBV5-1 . TGCGCCAGCAGTCTAACAAGGGGAAGCTATGGCTACACCTTC CASSLTRGSYGYTF
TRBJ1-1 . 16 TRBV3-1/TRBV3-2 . TGTGCCAGCAGCCAAGATTGGGGAAATCTGAACACTGAAGCTTTCTTT CASSQDWGNLNTEAFF
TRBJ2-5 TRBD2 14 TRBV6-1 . TGTGCCAGCAGTGATGCGGGGGGGCCAGAGACCCAGTACTTC CASSDAGGPETQYF
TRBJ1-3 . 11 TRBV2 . TGTGCCAGCAGTGATAGAAACACCATATATTTT CASSDRNTIYF
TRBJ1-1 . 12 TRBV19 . TGTGCCAGTAGTGAACAGGCCACTGAAGCTTTCTTT CASSEQATEAFF
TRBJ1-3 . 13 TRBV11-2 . TGTGCCAGCAGCTCCTATCCCATCCACACCATATATTTT CASSSYPIHTIYF
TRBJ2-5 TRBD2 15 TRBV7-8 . TGTGCCAGCAGCTTTAGCGGGGGTGGAGGGGAGACCCAGTACTTC CASSFSGGGGETQYF
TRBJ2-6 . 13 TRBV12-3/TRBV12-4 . TGTGCCAGCAGTTTAGTAGGGGCCAACGTCCTGACTTTC CASSLVGANVLTF
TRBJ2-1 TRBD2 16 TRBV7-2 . TGTGCCAGCAGCGCCGGGACTAGCGGGGGGCAGGGTGAGCAGTTCTTC CASSAGTSGGQGEQFF
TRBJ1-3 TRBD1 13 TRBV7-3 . TGTGCCAGCAGACGGGACAGCGGAAACACCATATATTTT CASRRDSGNTIYF
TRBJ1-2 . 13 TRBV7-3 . TGTGCCAGCAGCTTAGGGGAGGGCGACGGCTACACCTTC CASSLGEGDGYTF